This TCR beta chain is from a study of blood T cell repertoires in COVID-19. Whole-study context: Spain, Italy and the United States supplied samples that represented acute and convalescent COVID-19. Sources were T cells, B-cell-depleted T cells, or PBMCs; the material itself was cDNA or gDNA.

Germline trimming cut 4 bases from V and 5 bases from J; bases unmatched to any gene: 7. CDR1 SGHRS and CDR2 YFSETQ come from the germline V gene. There are 14 residues in the CDR3. As handled by the study authors: Scientists estimated how many nucleated cells there were by amplifying reference gene primers. The table came from immunoSEQ multiplex PCR; TCRdb's copy has only in-frame clones and leaves some out. That table is the source of V, J and clone size, and D and trimming were worked out from the DNA. The sample yields 100,000 to 120,000 clones, about 90% seen once. The chain joins TRBV5-1 to TRBJ1-2, with 8 bases lining up with TRBD1. Sequenced: peripheral blood. This TCR was recovered from a human donor in a cohort sampled during active COVID-19. Here the CDR3 DNA reads TGCGCCAGCAGCGGTCAGGGGGCAGGATATGGCTACACCTTC. This sequence encodes CASSGQGAGYGYTF.